These 10 T cell receptor beta chains share one sample of origin, sequenced in a study of identical twins. TCRdb fed the 5' RACE reads into MiXCR, producing one record per CDR3 protein. Altogether hundreds of thousands of distinct CDR3 sequences are present, about 8.3% being singletons, with the ten largest covering 2.1%. This same sample was also taken into another study, of yellow fever vaccine responses in identical twins.

Source material: memory (CD45RO+) T cells sorted from blood. The receptors were gathered from a woman between 18 and 29 years old in good health.

In this sample, this clonotype turned up many times. The chain joins TRBV7-3 to TRBJ2-2; D not resolved. Germline values: CDR1 SGHTA, CDR2 FQGTGA. CDR3 length: 15 amino acids. V was clipped by 3 bases and J by 4 bases, with 12 bases between them. CDR3 coding DNA: TGTGCCAGCAGCTTTTTGGCGAGTGGCACCGGGGAGCTGTTTTTT. It encodes CASSFLASGTGELFF.

This chain joins TRBV10-3 and TRBJ1-1; TRBD1 might be the D (6 bases). There are 16 residues in the CDR3. The germline V and J ends were trimmed by 1 base and 5 bases, with 17 bases remaining between them. The germline V gene encodes CDR1 ENHRY and CDR2 SYGVKD. CDR3 loop: CAISEFSGAVRTEAFF. CDR3 coding DNA: TGTGCCATCAGTGAGTTTTCGGGGGCCGTTAGGACTGAAGCTTTCTTT.

This clonotype has only a few counts. At one boundary the junction diverges from the germline segment, which might be a read error. This chain joins TRBV20-1 and TRBJ2-7; 12 bases are shared with TRBD2. The CDR3 runs to 17 residues. Germline V gives CDR1 DFQATT, CDR2 SNEGSKA (reference sequence). The DNA of the CDR3 is TGCTGTGCTAGAGACCGGGCCCGACTAGCGGGAGTAGTCGAGCAGTACTTC. It encodes CCARDRARLAGVVEQYF.

This clonotype showed up just a few times. The gene calls are TRBV15 and TRBJ2-1; 7 bases map to TRBD2. Germline V lookup: CDR1 LNHNV, CDR2 YYDKDF (reference sequence). This CDR3 has 15 residues. Losses at the gene ends were 3 bases for V and 2 bases for J; bases not matched to a gene: 4. The CDR3 reads CATSSGRETYNEQFF. CDR3 bases: TGTGCCACCAGCAGTGGGCGGGAGACCTACAATGAGCAGTTCTTC.

The sample holds many counts of this clonotype. The V gene is TRBV25-1, the J gene TRBJ2-5; 10 bases fit TRBD2. The CDR3 is 17 amino acids. V dropped 3 bases and J dropped 5; count of bases not matched to a gene: 12. Germline V gene data show CDR1 as MGHDK and CDR2 as SYGVNS. The CDR3 DNA follows: TGTGCCAGCAGTGAGCCTAGCGGGAGCCACAGCCGGGAGACCCAGTACTTC. Translation gives CASSEPSGSHSRETQYF.

This clonotype occurred many times. The rearrangement links TRBV5-1 to TRBJ1-1; 7 bases line up with TRBD1. Unmatched junction bases numbered 1, after V lost 1 base and J lost 1 base. The germline gives CDR1 SGHRS, CDR2 YFSETQ. The CDR3 length is 14 residues. Here the CDR3 reads CASSLYRGNTEAFF. For the CDR3, the DNA is TGCGCCAGCAGCTTGTACAGGGGGAACACTGAAGCTTTCTTT.

This clonotype has at least ten counts. The chain has TRBV7-8 and TRBJ1-1, with 7 bases fitting TRBD1. The ends lost 1 base at V and 1 base at J; junction bases unmatched: 3. This CDR3 is built from 15 residues. In germline, CDR1 is SGHVS, CDR2 FQNEAQ. This chain's CDR3 is CASSLVQGKNTEAFF. The CDR3 DNA is TGTGCCAGCAGCTTAGTACAGGGGAAGAACACTGAAGCTTTCTTT. The full variable domain, its missing parts supplied by reference TRBV7-8 and TRBJ1-1, is GAGVSQSPRYKVAKRGQDVALRCDPISGHVSLFWYQQALGQGPEFLTYFQNEAQLDKSGLPSDRFFAERPEGSVSTLKIQRTQQEDSAVYLCASSLVQGKNTEAFFGQGTRLTVV.

This clonotype was detected ten times or more. The chain employs TRBV29-1 and TRBJ1-6; 8 positions agree with TRBD1. The CDR3 covers 12 residues. The V segment lost 5 bases and the J segment 8 bases; nucleotides outside the gene matches: 2. Germline V gene sequence: CDR1 SQVTM, CDR2 ANQGSEA. CDR3 sequence: CSVKQGDSPLHF. Written as DNA, the CDR3 is TGCAGCGTTAAACAGGGGGATTCACCCCTCCACTTT.

This clonotype has at least ten counts. CDR3 in DNA: TGCGCCAGCAGCTTGGCGAACCTGGGCTACACTGAAGCTTTCTTT. Amino acid sequence: CASSLANLGYTEAFF. This chain links TRBV5-1 with TRBJ1-1; the D is unclear. V shed 0 bases and J shed 3 bases, with 12 bases lying between them. Germline values: CDR1 SGHRS, CDR2 YFSETQ. The CDR3 consists of 15 residues.

The rearrangement links TRBV29-1 to TRBJ2-6, with D possibly being TRBD2 (6 bases). V dropped 0 bases and J dropped 0 bases, with 15 bases sitting between them. The CDR3 has 18 residues. The germline gives CDR1 SQVTM, CDR2 ANQGSEA. This CDR3 is CSVEDTAGSFSGANVLTF. CDR3 sequence (DNA): TGCAGCGTTGAAGATACAGCGGGCTCTTTCTCTGGGGCCAACGTCCTGACTTTC. Filled out from reference TRBV29-1 and TRBJ2-6, the complete variable domain reads SAVISQKPSRDICQRGTSLTIQCQVDSQVTMMFWYRQQPGQSLTLIATANQGSEATYESGFVIDKFPISRPNLTFSTLTVSNMSPEDSSIYLCSVEDTAGSFSGANVLTFGAGSRLTVL.